One sample yielded the 16 T cell receptor beta chains listed below, sequenced in a study of early T cells in non-severe SARS-CoV-2 infection. TCRdb reprocessed the 5' RACE reads via MiXCR and lists one record per CDR3 protein. This sample has under 75,000 distinct CDR3 sequences, with roughly 12% found just once. Sequencing used whole blood. These receptors were taken from an adult who was a healthcare worker with PCR-confirmed SARS-CoV-2 infection or an uninfected control (not recorded which).

Ten or more counts support this clonotype. The rearrangement joins TRBV29-1 to TRBJ1-2; D remains ambiguous. CDR1 and CDR2 (germline): SQVTM, ANQGSEA. The V end was cut by 7 bases, the J end by 8 bases, with 11 bases between. The CDR3 is 10 amino acids. The CDR3 region has the DNA TGCAGCGGGTGGGCGGCGGGCTACACCTTC. Amino acids: CSGWAAGYTF.

The count of this clonotype is one. The V gene is TRBV6-2 or TRBV6-3, the J gene TRBJ2-7, with a tentative D call TRBD2 (6 bases). With 7 bases removed from V and 2 bases from J, the gap between germline ends came to 12 bases. The CDR3 is 13 residues long. Germline CDR1 and CDR2: MNHEY and SVGEGT. CDR3 nucleotide sequence: TGTGCCAGCACCCTTAGCGGAACCTACGAGCAGTACTTC. This gives the protein CASTLSGTYEQYF.

This rearrangement joins TRBV29-1 to TRBJ2-3, with D hard to call. The CDR3 covers 18 residues. Germline V gene lookup returns CDR1 SQVTM and CDR2 ANQGSEA. Between the trimmed V and J ends, which lost 3 bases and 3 bases, there was a span of 25 bases. DNA of the CDR3: TGCAGCGTTGATGGCTTGGGCTTCCGGTCGGTTGGGACAGATACGCAGTATTTT. It encodes CSVDGLGFRSVGTDTQYF.

This clonotype was observed a few times. The rearrangement links TRBV4-1 to TRBJ2-2; 11 bases align to TRBD2. The CDR3 has 20 residues. CDR1 is MGHRA and CDR2 is YSYEKL in the germline V gene. After removal of 0 bases from V and 0 bases from J, the junction contained 9 bases not matched to a gene. DNA of the CDR3: TGCGCCAGCAGCCAAGAGCCGGGGCTAGCGGGGGGCGCGAACACCGGGGAGCTGTTTTTT. Protein product: CASSQEPGLAGGANTGELFF.

The chain carries TRBV29-1 and TRBJ1-4; 8 bases agree with TRBD1. Germline V gene sequence: CDR1 SQVTM, CDR2 ANQGSEA. J was trimmed by 7 bases and V by 5 bases; bases with no gene match: 12. The CDR3 runs 15 residues. CDR3: CSVPVLDRGIEKLFF. The CDR3 bases are TGCAGCGTTCCTGTTTTAGACAGGGGAATTGAAAAACTGTTTTTT.

The chain has TRBV7-6 and TRBJ2-7; possibly TRBD2 for D (5 bases). The V gene lost 0 bases and the J gene lost 6 bases, with 21 bases spanning the gap. From germline, CDR1 is SGHVS and CDR2 FNYEAQ. The CDR3 is made up of 17 amino acids. CDR3 amino acids: CASSLAGSVDIGGEQYF. CDR3 nucleotides: TGTGCCAGCAGCTTAGCAGGGTCGGTGGATATAGGAGGCGAGCAGTACTTC.

The sample holds a few counts of this clonotype. The rearrangement links TRBV30 to TRBJ1-1, with a weak D call TRBD1 (5 bases). V lost 0 bases to trimming and J lost 7 bases, with 12 bases between them. The CDR3 covers 13 residues. Germline CDR1 and CDR2: GTSNPN and SVGIG (reference sequence). CDR3 bases: TGTGCCTGGAGTGTAGTCCGAAGGGGTGAAGCTTTCTTT. The encoded protein is CAWSVVRRGEAFF. The variable domain in full, with the rest retrieved from reference TRBV30 and TRBJ1-1, is SQTIHQWPATLVQPVGSPLSLECTVEGTSNPNLYWYRQAAGRGLQLLFYSVGIGQISSEVPQNLSASRPQDRQFILSSKKLLLSDSGFYLCAWSVVRRGEAFFGQGTRLTVV.

This clonotype was found many times. The rearrangement uses TRBV10-1 and TRBJ1-2; D unresolved. Trimming removed 5 bases from V and 0 bases from J, with 7 bases in between. CDR1 and CDR2 (germline): WNHNN, SYGVQD (reference sequence). This CDR3 spans 13 amino acids. In DNA form, the CDR3 reads TGCGCCAGCAGTCAGGATCCTAACTATGGCTACACCTTC. Protein sequence: CASSQDPNYGYTF.

This clonotype appeared a few times. This chain joins TRBV19 and TRBJ1-5; 7 bases agree with TRBD1. The CDR3 has 18 residues. Germline-derived CDR1 and CDR2 are LNHDA and SQIVND (reference sequence). J gave up 5 bases and V 6 bases, and 19 bases lay outside the gene matches. The CDR3 region has the DNA TGTGCCAGTAGCCCTTTCACCGCGACAGGGTCTCTTCATCAGCCCCAGCATTTT. It encodes CASSPFTATGSLHQPQHF.

This clonotype has more than one count but fewer than ten. CDR3 sequence: CATSDFGVAASTDTQYF. The DNA for the CDR3 is TGTGCCACCAGTGATTTTGGGGTGGCAGCTAGCACAGATACGCAGTATTTT. V and J are TRBV24-1 and TRBJ2-3; no firm D call. V lost 1 base, J lost 0 bases, and 13 bases lay in between. The germline gives CDR1 KGHDR, CDR2 SFDVKD. The CDR3 extends over 17 amino acids.

This clonotype was observed a few times. The chain carries TRBV20-1 and TRBJ2-3; 11 positions agree with TRBD2. V lost 7 bases and J lost 4; bases outside the gene matches: 13. The CDR3 runs 16 residues. Germline CDR1 reads DFQATT; CDR2 reads SNEGSKA (reference sequence). For the CDR3, the DNA is TGCAGTGGCTCTTCCCCTAGCGGGGGGATCGCAGATACGCAGTATTTT. This encodes CSGSSPSGGIADTQYF.

This clonotype was picked up a small number of times. The chain is built from TRBV10-1 and TRBJ2-2, with TRBD2 matching 10 bases. The CDR3 sequence is 15 residues long. Germline CDR1 and CDR2: WNHNN and SYGVQD (reference sequence). The V gene end was trimmed by 5 bases and the J gene end by 4 bases; junction bases not matched to a gene: 4. The CDR3, as DNA: TGCGCCAGCAGTCCTAGCGGGGGTGGCACCGGGGAGCTGTTTTTT. The encoded protein is CASSPSGGGTGELFF.

V and J are TRBV18 and TRBJ2-7; no firm D call. The CDR3 loop spans 13 amino acids. The germline gives CDR1 KGHSH, CDR2 LQKENI. V dropped 4 bases and J dropped 4 bases, with 11 bases sitting between them. In nucleotides, the CDR3 is TGTGCCAGCTCACAAGACGCCGGGTACGAGCAGTACTTC. It yields the protein CASSQDAGYEQYF.

The gene calls are TRBV5-1 and TRBJ2-7; no reliable D call. The V end was cut by 1 base, the J end by 0 bases, with 5 bases between. This CDR3 has 13 residues. The germline V gene encodes CDR1 SGHRS and CDR2 YFSETQ. The CDR3 bases are TGCGCCAGCAGCTTGTATAACTCCTACGAGCAGTACTTC. Translated, it gives CASSLYNSYEQYF.

In its sample, this clonotype was seen many times. The chain employs TRBV10-2 and TRBJ2-7; 11 nucleotides align to TRBD2. Germline lookup yields CDR1 WSHSY and CDR2 SAAADI. This CDR3 region has 16 residues. Trimming took 6 bases from V and 2 from J; bases not matched to a gene: 9. CDR3 in amino acids: CASRTLSSGGAYEQYF. CDR3 DNA sequence: TGCGCCAGCAGGACCTTGAGTAGCGGGGGGGCCTACGAGCAGTACTTC.

This clonotype was observed at least ten times. The V and J genes are TRBV19 and TRBJ1-2, with D perhaps TRBD1 (6 bases). V lost 3 bases and J 8 bases, leaving 13 bases between the germline ends. Germline lookup yields CDR1 LNHDA and CDR2 SQIVND (reference sequence). CDR3 size: 13 residues. The CDR3 reads CASSMRGAPGYTF. CDR3 in DNA: TGTGCCAGTAGTATGAGGGGGGCGCCCGGCTACACCTTC. Full variable domain (missing parts from reference TRBV19 and TRBJ1-2): DGGITQSPKYLFRKEGQNVTLSCEQNLNHDAMYWYRQDPGQGLRLIYYSQIVNDFQKGDIAEGYSVSREKKESFPLTVTSAQKNPTAFYLCASSMRGAPGYTFGSGTRLTVV.